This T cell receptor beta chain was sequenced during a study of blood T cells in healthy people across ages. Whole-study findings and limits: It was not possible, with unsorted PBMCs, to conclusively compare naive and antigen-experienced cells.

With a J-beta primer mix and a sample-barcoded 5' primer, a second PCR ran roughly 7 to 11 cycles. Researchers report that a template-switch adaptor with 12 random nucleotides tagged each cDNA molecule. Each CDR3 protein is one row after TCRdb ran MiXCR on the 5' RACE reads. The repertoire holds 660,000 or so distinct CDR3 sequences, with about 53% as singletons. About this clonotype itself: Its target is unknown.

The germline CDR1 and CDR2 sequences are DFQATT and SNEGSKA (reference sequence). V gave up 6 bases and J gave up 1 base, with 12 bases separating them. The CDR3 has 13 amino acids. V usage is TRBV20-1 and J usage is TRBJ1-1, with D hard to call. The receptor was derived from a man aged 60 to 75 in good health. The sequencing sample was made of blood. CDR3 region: CSAPPGGNTEAFF. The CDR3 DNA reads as TGCAGTGCCCCGCCGGGTGGGAACACTGAAGCTTTCTTT.